This T cell receptor (beta chain) was obtained from a study of cytomegalovirus exposure and HLA in healthy donors. This clone was recorded a few times. The CDR3 consists of 14 residues. Per germline, CDR1 SGHTA and CDR2 FQGNSA. The ends lost 5 bases at V and 3 bases at J; junction bases unmatched: 6. Sequencing used immunoSEQ multiplex PCR; TCRdb keeps in-frame clones, though not all of them. The top ten hold around 0.8% of the sample, which has approximately 300,000 clones, approximately 90% seen once. This TCR came from a woman aged 18-30 years in good health and CMV-seronegative. The J gene is TRBJ2-7, the V gene TRBV7-2; 8 bases are shared with TRBD1. The sequenced sample was PBMCs. The CDR3 coding sequence is TGTGCCAGCAGCCCGCAGGGGGCAGACTACGAGCAGTACTTC. Amino acids: CASSPQGADYEQYF.